This T cell receptor beta chain was identified during a study of T cell responses to AZD1222 COVID-19 vaccine (dated by TCRdb to 2020 to 2022). General notes on the study: AZD1222 recipients whose second dose came at about 4 weeks and those whose second dose came at about 12 weeks were combined into one group, since spike-specific TCR depth and breadth did not differ between the two schedules. A total of more than 230 trial participants underwent TCR sequencing, of whom around 200 received two doses of AZD1222 and about 26 received two doses of the MenACWY control vaccine. Trial participants were enrolled into age subgroups of 18-55, 56-69 and 70-plus years, which contained about 150, 28 and 57 TCR-sequenced participants, respectively. Results the study describes overall, beyond this receptor: After two AZD1222 doses, both the breadth and the depth of spike-specific TCRs were significantly higher than at day 0 and than in MenACWY recipients. Most participants were white British and females outnumbered males, and the authors suggested that clonal diversity may have been underestimated. In the small 56-69-year group, the increase in depth fell short of significance, most likely because of low power. Because no samples from the day 14 peak response were available, repertoires could be characterized only after the peak T cell response. Conclusions about previously exposed vaccinees were limited because only six AZD1222 recipients were SARS-CoV-2 seropositive at baseline. Reportedly, close to half of the unique spike-specific TCRs recognized epitopes lying outside the regions that are mutated in the B.1.351 and B.1.1.7 variants. The whole spike protein was spanned by vaccine-associated CD4 TCRs, and dominant responses were seen in regions 160-218 and 743-854.

The sample's time point label is to be understood as: baseline before first vaccination. Vaccinee samples were obtained from the UK trials COV001 and COV002, which included a single-blind randomized controlled phase 2/3 trial of AZD1222 (ChAdOx1 nCoV-19) in healthy adults. Trial participant PBMC samples were collected at day 0 and day 28 after the second dose for TCRbeta chain sequencing. The CDR3 regions of human TCRbeta chains were analyzed by immunosequencing. In the authors' own workflow: Repertoire TCRs were checked for matches against a reference library of SARS-CoV-2-specific TCRs that had been generated using the MIRA antigen-specificity platform. Breadth was defined as the fraction of unique TCRs that were SARS-CoV-2-associated. Depth was defined as the fraction of total T cells that were SARS-CoV-2-associated. Using the MIRA data, each spike-specific TCR was mapped to the spike region that the TCR reacts to and placed in a CD4 or CD8 class. Log10-transformed breadth and depth values were compared by one-way ANOVA with Sidak's multiple comparisons tests. The table comes from immuneACCESS by way of TCRdb, which keeps in-frame sequences with V and J called. Part of the clones is missing from these tables; in studies checked, under half for an unresolved V gene and the rest for unknown reasons. D and trimming were read from the DNA, whereas the V and J calls and clone size are those reported in that table. Within this sample are about 140,000 clones, with about 91% of them counted one time only. The top ten clones comprise nearly 3.5% of the sample.

Turning to this clone: The antigen it binds to is not known. No much larger clone is present one base from it, and per-base qualities are unavailable.

The clonotype originates from an adult in good health. The sequenced sample was peripheral blood, obtained on day 0 of AZD1222 vaccination.

The CDR3 corresponds to CASSDGDRVGNTIYF. The DNA sequence is given as TGTGCCAGCAGTGACGGCGACAGGGTTGGAAACACCATATATTTT. The chain joins TRBV25-1 to TRBJ1-3, with TRBD1 identical over 7 junction bases. V trim: 3 bases; J trim: 3 bases; unmatched bases: 5. Per the germline V gene, MGHDK is the CDR1 and SYGVNS is the CDR2. The CDR3 runs 15 amino acids, cysteine and phenylalanine included. The retained sequence is limited to the CDR3, 45 bases, with the frame set at the first base.